One T cell receptor (beta chain) is described in this entry. Participants were aged about 18 to 89 years, lived in 20 to 30 US areas, and enrolled virtually. Under the authors' procedure: By means of reference gene primer amplification, nucleated cell counts were estimated. The protocol was immunoSEQ multiplex PCR, while the TCRdb copy is restricted to in-frame clones and leaves out a portion. D and trimming were read from the DNA, whereas the V and J calls and clone size are those reported in that table. The sample includes 380,000 or so clones, roughly 88% seen only once; the top ten take over 0.9%. The data belong to a study of blood T cell repertoires in COVID-19. Study-level information: Both acute and convalescent COVID-19 samples were obtained from the United States, Italy and Spain. Nucleic acid was either cDNA or gDNA, and it came from T cells, B-cell-depleted T cells, or PBMCs.

CDR3 size: 15 residues. With 2 bases clipped from V and 4 bases from J, the junction kept 6 bases outside the gene matches. Per germline, CDR1 MNHNS and CDR2 SASEGT. V usage is TRBV6-1 and J usage is TRBJ1-1; 8 bases align to TRBD1. Sample: PBMCs or T cells enriched from blood (not recorded which). The sequence derives from a woman between 25 and 40 years old with acute COVID-19. CDR3 coding DNA: TGTGCCAGCAGTGAAATCAGGACAGGGAGCACTGAAGCTTTCTTT. The encoded protein is CASSEIRTGSTEAFF.